A single sample gave rise to the 11 T cell receptor beta chains below, sequenced in a study of blood T cell repertoires in COVID-19. Profiling relied on immunoSEQ multiplex PCR, and the TCRdb table lists in-frame clones only, not all of them. Here the sample spans approximately 250,000 clones, about nine tenths being singletons. Sequenced material: peripheral blood. The receptors shown here come from a young man who had recovered from COVID-19.

The V gene is TRBV5-4, the J gene TRBJ1-4, with 9 positions matching TRBD1. V lost 3 bases to trimming and J lost 7 bases; unmatched junction nucleotides: 7. Germline loops: CDR1 SGHNT, CDR2 YYREEE (reference sequence). CDR3 length equals 15 residues. CDR3 DNA sequence: TGTGCCAGCAGCTCTTCACAGGGGGCGGTTGAAAAACTGTTTTTT. It yields the protein CASSSSQGAVEKLFF.

The genes are TRBV11-2 and TRBJ2-7, with a weak D call TRBD2 (7 bases). CDR1 SGHAT and CDR2 FQNNGV come from the germline V gene. V gave up 5 bases and J gave up 2 bases, with 19 bases separating them. The CDR3 length is 16 residues. CDR3: CASSPGWGGFAYEQYF. The CDR3, as DNA: TGTGCCAGCAGCCCCGGTTGGGGGGGCTTTGCCTACGAGCAGTACTTC.

This clone has a count of ten or more. As DNA, the CDR3 is TGCAGTGCTAGTGTACCGACGGGGAACACTGAAGCTTTCTTT. It specifies CSASVPTGNTEAFF. V and J are TRBV20-1 and TRBJ1-1; D remains unclear. This CDR3 has 14 amino acids. Germline loops: CDR1 DFQATT, CDR2 SNEGSKA (reference sequence). The V end lost 3 bases, the J end lost 1 base, and 12 bases lay between the germline ends.

Here the CDR3 DNA reads TGTGCCAGCAGTTTCAGGGGTTCCGGCTACGAGCAGTACTTC. Encoded protein: CASSFRGSGYEQYF. V and J are TRBV6-5 and TRBJ2-7, with TRBD1 as a possible D gene (6 bases). The germline CDR1 and CDR2 sequences are MNHEY and SVGAGI. The CDR3 contains 14 residues. The V end was cut by 4 bases, the J end by 3 bases, with 13 bases between.

The genes are TRBV4-3 and TRBJ1-1, with D possibly being TRBD1 (5 bases). In germline, CDR1 is LGHNA, CDR2 YSLEER. V was pared by 0 bases and J by 1 base, with 9 bases between. This CDR3 has 15 residues. The CDR3 nucleotides read TGCGCCAGCAGCCAAGAGAGGACACCGAACACTGAAGCTTTCTTT. Amino acid sequence: CASSQERTPNTEAFF.

The V gene is TRBV15, the J gene TRBJ2-7, with 7 positions matching TRBD1. With V trimmed by 5 bases and J by 4 bases, 14 bases remained unmatched. Germline CDR1 and CDR2: LNHNV and YYDKDF (reference sequence). The CDR3 spans 16 residues. CDR3 residues: CATSPRLQGNRYEQYF. The CDR3 region has the DNA TGTGCCACCAGCCCCCGGTTACAGGGGAATCGATACGAGCAGTACTTC.

The chain has TRBV3-1 (or the pseudogene TRBV3-2) and TRBJ2-2; weak D call: TRBD1 (6 bases). The V gene lost 1 base and the J gene lost 4 bases, with 16 bases spanning the gap. CDR1 LGHDT and CDR2 YNNKEL come from the germline V gene (reference sequence). The CDR3 is 17 residues long. CDR3 DNA sequence: TGTGCCAGCAGCCAAGTCTTGACAGTACAGGGCACCGGGGAGCTGTTTTTT. Its translation is CASSQVLTVQGTGELFF.

This clone has a single count. The V gene is TRBV7-2, the J gene TRBJ2-3; D not certain. The CDR3 extends over 13 amino acids. CDR1 SGHTA and CDR2 FQGNSA come from the germline V gene. V gave up 1 base and J gave up 5 bases, with 7 bases separating them. CDR3 region: CASSLVLRDTQYF. The CDR3 region has the DNA TGTGCCAGCAGCTTAGTTCTCCGAGATACGCAGTATTTT. Full variable domain (remainder filled in from reference TRBV7-2 and TRBJ2-3): GAGVSQSPSNKVTEKGKDVELRCDPISGHTALYWYRQSLGQGLEFLIYFQGNSAPDKSGLPSDRFSAERTGGSVSTLTIQRTQQEDSAVYLCASSLVLRDTQYFGPGTRLTVL.

This sequence joins TRBV10-2 and TRBJ2-4; D is possibly TRBD2 (5 bases). Per the germline V gene, CDR1 is WSHSY and CDR2 is SAAADI. CDR3 size: 18 residues. Deletions cut 9 bases from V and 3 bases from J, with 27 bases between. The CDR3 DNA reads TGCGCCAGGCGACCCGGGAAACTTAGTATGGGAAGCAAAAACATTCAGTACTTC. Protein product: CARRPGKLSMGSKNIQYF.

V gene TRBV6-5 combines with J gene TRBJ2-7; 12 nucleotides line up with TRBD1. Unmatched junction bases numbered 5, after V lost 0 bases and J lost 5 bases. Looked up from germline, CDR1 is MNHEY and CDR2 is SVGAGI. This CDR3 has 16 residues. The CDR3: CASSYSIGTGGHEQYF. The CDR3, as DNA: TGTGCCAGCAGTTACTCAATTGGGACAGGGGGCCACGAGCAGTACTTC.

J is TRBJ2-7 and V is TRBV2; D might be TRBD2 (8 bases). The V gene's germline CDR1 is SNHLY and CDR2 FYNNEI. CDR3 length: 14 amino acids. Trimming took off 11 bases at V and 4 bases at J, with 21 bases between the two ends. CDR3 DNA: TGTGCCGGAGGCCGGGAGGGGGCCCCTTACGAGCAGTACTTC. Translating it yields CAGGREGAPYEQYF.